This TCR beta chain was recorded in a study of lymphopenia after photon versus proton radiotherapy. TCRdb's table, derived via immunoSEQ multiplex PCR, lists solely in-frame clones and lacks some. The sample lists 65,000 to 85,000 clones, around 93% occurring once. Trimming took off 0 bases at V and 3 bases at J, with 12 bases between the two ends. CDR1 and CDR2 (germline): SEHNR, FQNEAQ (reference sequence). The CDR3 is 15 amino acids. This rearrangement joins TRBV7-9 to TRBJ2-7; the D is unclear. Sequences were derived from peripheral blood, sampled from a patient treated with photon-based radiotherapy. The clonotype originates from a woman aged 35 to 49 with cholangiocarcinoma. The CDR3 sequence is CASSLAGRQNYEQYF. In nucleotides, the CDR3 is TGTGCCAGCAGCTTAGCAGGCCGCCAGAACTACGAGCAGTACTTC.